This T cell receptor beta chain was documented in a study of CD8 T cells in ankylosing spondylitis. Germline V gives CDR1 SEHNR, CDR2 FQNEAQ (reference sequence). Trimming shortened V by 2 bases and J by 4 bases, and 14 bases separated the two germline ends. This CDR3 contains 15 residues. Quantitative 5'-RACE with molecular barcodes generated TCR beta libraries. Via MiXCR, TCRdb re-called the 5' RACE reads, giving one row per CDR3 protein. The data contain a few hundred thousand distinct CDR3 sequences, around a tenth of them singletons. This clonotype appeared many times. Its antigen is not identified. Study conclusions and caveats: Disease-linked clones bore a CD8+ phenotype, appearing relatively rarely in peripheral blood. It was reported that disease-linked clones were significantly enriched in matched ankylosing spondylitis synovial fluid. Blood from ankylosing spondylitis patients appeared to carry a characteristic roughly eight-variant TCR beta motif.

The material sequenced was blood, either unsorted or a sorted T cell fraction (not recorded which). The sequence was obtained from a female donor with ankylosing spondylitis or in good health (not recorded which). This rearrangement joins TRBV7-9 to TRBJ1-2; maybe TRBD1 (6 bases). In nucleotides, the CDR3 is TGTGCCAGCAGCTTAAAGGGGGGGCACGGCTATGGCTACACCTTC. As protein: CASSLKGGHGYGYTF. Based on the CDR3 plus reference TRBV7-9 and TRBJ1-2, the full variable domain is DTGVSQNPRHKITKRGQNVTFRCDPISEHNRLYWYRQTLGQGPEFLTYFQNEAQLEKSRLLSDRFSAERPKGSFSTLEIQRTEQGDSAMYLCASSLKGGHGYGYTFGSGTRLTVV.